This T cell receptor beta chain came from a study of T cell repertoires in cytomegalovirus infection. As for the study in general: Signatures in public TCR beta sequences pointed to both CMV infection and matching HLA type. General observations from the study: CMV-specific HLA-C-restricted TCR beta clonotypes dominated the ex vivo response. CMV carriers with the relevant HLA were identified by cumulative public TCR beta family frequency.

MiXCR, run by TCRdb on the reads, gives a single entry per CDR3 protein. This table holds about 490,000 distinct CDR3 sequences, around 11% found once. For this clonotype: Its antigen is as yet unknown.

V was shortened by 7 bases and J by 1 base, with 13 bases between the two germline ends. Germline lookup yields CDR1 SNHLY and CDR2 FYNNEI. This CDR3 has 14 amino acids. Material for sequencing was PBMCs. The V gene is TRBV2, the J gene TRBJ1-1, with D tentatively TRBD1 (6 bases). The TCR was taken from a human donor in good health (CMV status not recorded). Some clones in this sample may be carry-over from other donors' samples. The CDR3 loop reads CASNSWGRNTEAFF. The CDR3 coding sequence is TGTGCCAGCAATTCATGGGGGCGGAACACTGAAGCTTTCTTT.